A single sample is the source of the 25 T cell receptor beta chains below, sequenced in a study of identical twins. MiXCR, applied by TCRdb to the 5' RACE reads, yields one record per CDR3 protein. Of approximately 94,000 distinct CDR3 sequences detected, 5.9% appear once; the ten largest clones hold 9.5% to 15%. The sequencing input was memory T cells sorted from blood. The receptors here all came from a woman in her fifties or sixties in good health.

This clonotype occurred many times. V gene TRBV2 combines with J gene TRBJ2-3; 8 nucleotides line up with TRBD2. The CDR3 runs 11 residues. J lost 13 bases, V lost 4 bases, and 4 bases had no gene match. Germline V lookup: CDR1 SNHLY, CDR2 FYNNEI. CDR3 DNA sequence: TGTGCCAGCAGTGGCCGGGAGGGCGAGTATTTT. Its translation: CASSGREGEYF.

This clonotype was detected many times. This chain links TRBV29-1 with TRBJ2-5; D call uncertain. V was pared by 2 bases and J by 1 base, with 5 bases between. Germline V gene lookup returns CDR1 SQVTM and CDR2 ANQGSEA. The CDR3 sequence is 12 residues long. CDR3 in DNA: TGCAGCGTTGAAAAATCCCAAGAGACCCAGTACTTC. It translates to CSVEKSQETQYF.

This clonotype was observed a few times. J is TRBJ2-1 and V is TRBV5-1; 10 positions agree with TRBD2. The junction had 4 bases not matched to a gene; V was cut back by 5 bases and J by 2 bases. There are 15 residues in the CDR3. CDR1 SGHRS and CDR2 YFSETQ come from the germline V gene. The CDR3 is CASRRTSGTYNEQFF. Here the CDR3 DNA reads TGCGCCAGCAGGCGGACTAGCGGAACCTACAATGAGCAGTTCTTC.

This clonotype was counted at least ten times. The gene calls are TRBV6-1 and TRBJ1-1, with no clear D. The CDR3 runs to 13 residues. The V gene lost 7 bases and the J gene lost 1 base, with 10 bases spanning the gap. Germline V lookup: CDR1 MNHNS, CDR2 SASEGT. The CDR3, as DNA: TGTGCCAGCACCACGAAAAGGAACACTGAAGCTTTCTTT. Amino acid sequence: CASTTKRNTEAFF.

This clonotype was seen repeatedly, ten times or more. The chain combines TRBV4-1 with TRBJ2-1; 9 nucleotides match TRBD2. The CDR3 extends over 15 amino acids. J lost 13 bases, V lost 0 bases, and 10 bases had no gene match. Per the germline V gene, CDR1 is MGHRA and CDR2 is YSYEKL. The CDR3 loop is CASSQEAQLAGIQFF. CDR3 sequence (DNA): TGCGCCAGCAGCCAAGAGGCCCAACTAGCGGGTATTCAGTTCTTC.

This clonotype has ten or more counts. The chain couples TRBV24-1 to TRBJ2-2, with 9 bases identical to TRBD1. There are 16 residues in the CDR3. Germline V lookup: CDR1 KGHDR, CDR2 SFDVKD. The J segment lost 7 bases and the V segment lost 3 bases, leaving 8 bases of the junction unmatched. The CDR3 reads CATSDTGTGRGGELFF. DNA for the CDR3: TGTGCCACCAGTGATACCGGGACAGGGAGGGGCGGGGAGCTGTTTTTT.

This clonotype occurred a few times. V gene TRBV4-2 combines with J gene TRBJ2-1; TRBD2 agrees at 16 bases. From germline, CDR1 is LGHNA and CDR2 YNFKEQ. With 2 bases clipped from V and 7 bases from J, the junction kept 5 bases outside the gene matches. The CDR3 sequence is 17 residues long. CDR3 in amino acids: CASSQSGLAGGGNEQFF. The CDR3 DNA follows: TGTGCCAGCAGCCAATCGGGACTAGCGGGAGGGGGGAATGAGCAGTTCTTC.

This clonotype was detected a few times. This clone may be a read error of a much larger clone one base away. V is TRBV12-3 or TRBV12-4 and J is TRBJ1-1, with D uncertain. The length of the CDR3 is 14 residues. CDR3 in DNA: TGTTCCAGCACGCTATCGCGGAGGAACACTGAAGCTTTCTTT. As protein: CSSTLSRRNTEAFF.

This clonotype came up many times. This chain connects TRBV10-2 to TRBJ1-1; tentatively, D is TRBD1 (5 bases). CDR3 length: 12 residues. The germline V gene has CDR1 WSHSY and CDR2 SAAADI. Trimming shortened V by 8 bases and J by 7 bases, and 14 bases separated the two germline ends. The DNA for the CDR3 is TGCGCCAGCGGGGACCTGCTAGGTGAAGCTTTCTTT. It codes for CASGDLLGEAFF.

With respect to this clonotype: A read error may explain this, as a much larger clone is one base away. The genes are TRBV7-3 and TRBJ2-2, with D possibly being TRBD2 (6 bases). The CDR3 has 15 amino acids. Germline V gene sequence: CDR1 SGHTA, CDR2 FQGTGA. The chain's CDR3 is CASRLRDSRTGELFF. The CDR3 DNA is TGTGCCAGCAGATTAAGGGACTCCCGGACCGGGGAGCTGTTTTTT.

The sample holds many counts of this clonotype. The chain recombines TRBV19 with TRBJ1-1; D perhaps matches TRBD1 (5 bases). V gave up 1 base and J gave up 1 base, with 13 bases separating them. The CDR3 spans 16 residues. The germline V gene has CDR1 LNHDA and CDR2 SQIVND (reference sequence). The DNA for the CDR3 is TGTGCCAGTAGTATAGCCGCCCGGGGGGGGAACACTGAAGCTTTCTTT. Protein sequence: CASSIAARGGNTEAFF.

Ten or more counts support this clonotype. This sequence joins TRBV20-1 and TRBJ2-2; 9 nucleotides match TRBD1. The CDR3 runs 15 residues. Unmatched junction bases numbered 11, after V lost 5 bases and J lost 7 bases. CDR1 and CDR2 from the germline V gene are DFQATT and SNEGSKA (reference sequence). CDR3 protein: CSAWKTGGFGGELFF. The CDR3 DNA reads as TGCAGTGCTTGGAAGACAGGGGGGTTCGGCGGGGAGCTGTTTTTT.

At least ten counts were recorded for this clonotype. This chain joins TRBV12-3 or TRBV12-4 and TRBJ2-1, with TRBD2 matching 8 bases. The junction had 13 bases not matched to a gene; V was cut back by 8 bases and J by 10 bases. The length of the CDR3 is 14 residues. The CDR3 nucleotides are TGTGCCAGCGCAAGGACTAGCATCCGGAACGAGCAGTTCTTC. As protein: CASARTSIRNEQFF.

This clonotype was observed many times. The CDR3 nucleotides are TGCAGTGTCCTAAGGGGGGCTAGCGCACATAGGGACAATGAGCAGTTCTTC. This gives the protein CSVLRGASAHRDNEQFF. The gene calls are TRBV20-1 and TRBJ2-1; TRBD1 or TRBD2 may be the D gene (6 bases each). Germline CDR1 and CDR2: DFQATT and SNEGSKA (reference sequence). V gave up 7 bases and J gave up 5 bases, with 27 bases separating them. The CDR3 covers 17 residues.

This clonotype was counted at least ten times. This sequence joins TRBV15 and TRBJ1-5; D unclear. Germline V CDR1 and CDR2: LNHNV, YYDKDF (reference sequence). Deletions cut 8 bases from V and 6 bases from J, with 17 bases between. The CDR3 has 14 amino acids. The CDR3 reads CATHPSGVGQPQHF. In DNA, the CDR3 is TGTGCCACCCACCCATCGGGCGTTGGTCAGCCCCAGCATTTT.

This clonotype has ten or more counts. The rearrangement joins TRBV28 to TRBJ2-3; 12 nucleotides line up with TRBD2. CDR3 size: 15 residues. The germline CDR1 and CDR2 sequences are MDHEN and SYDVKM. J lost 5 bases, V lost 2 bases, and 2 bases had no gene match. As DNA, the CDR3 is TGTGCCAGCAGTTTACTAGCGGGGGGGGTAGATACGCAGTATTTT. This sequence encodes CASSLLAGGVDTQYF.

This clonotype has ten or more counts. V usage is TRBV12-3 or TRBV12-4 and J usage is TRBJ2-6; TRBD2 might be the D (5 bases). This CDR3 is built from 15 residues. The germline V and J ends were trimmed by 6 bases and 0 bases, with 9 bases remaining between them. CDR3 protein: CASRLRGSGANVLTF. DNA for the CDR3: TGTGCCAGCAGATTACGGGGCTCTGGGGCCAACGTCCTGACTTTC.

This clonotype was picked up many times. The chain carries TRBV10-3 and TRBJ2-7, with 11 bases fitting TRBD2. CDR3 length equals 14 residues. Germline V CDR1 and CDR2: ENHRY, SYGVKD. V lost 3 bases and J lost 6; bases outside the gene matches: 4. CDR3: CAISDGTSGREQYV. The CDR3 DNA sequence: TGTGCCATCAGTGACGGGACTAGCGGCCGCGAGCAGTACGTC.

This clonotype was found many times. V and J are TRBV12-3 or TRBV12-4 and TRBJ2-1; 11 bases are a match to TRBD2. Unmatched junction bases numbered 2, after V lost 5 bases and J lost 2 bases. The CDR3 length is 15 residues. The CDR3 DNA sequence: TGTGCCAGCAGTCGTAGCGGGAGGGCCTACAATGAGCAGTTCTTC. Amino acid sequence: CASSRSGRAYNEQFF.

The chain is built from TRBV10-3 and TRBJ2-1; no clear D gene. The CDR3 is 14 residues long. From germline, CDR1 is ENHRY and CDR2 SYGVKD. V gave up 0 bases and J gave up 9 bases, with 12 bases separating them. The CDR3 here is CAISESQTSGEQFF. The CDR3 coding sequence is TGTGCCATCAGTGAGTCTCAAACGTCGGGTGAGCAGTTCTTC.

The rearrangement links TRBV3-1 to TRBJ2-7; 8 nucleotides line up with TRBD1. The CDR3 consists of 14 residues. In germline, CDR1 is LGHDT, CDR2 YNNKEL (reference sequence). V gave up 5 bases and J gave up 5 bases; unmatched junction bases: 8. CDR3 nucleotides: TGTGCCAGCAGCACCCTTAGACAGGGGAACGAGCAGTACTTC. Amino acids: CASSTLRQGNEQYF.

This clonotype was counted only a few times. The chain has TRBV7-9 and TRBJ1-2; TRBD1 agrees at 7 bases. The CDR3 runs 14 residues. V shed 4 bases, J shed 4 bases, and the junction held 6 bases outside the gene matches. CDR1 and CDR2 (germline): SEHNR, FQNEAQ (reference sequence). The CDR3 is CASSWDSDSYGYTF. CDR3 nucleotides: TGTGCCAGCAGCTGGGACAGCGATTCCTATGGCTACACCTTC. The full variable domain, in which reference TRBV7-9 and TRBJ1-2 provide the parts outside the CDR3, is DTGVSQNPRHKITKRGQNVTFRCDPISEHNRLYWYRQTLGQGPEFLTYFQNEAQLEKSRLLSDRFSAERPKGSFSTLEIQRTEQGDSAMYLCASSWDSDSYGYTFGSGTRLTVV.

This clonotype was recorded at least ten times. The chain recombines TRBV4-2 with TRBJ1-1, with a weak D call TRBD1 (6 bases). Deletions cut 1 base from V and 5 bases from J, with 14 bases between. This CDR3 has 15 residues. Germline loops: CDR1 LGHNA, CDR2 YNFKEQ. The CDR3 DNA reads TGTGCCAGCAGCCAAGTTGAGGCAGGGGAGACTGAAGCTTTCTTT. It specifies CASSQVEAGETEAFF.

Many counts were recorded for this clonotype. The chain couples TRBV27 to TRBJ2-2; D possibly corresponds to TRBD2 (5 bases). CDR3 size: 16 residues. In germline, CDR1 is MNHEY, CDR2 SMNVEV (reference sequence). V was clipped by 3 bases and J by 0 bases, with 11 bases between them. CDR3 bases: TGTGCCAGCAGTTTTTGGGGAGTAGCGAACACCGGGGAGCTGTTTTTT. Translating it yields CASSFWGVANTGELFF.

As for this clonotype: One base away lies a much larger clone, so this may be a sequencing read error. The CDR3 here is CASSSPGLAAPFSYNEQFF. In nucleotides, the CDR3 is TGTGCCAGCAGTTCACCGGGACTAGCGGCCCCCTTCTCCTACAATGAGCAGTTCTTC. V gene TRBV12-3 or TRBV12-4 combines with J gene TRBJ2-1; 11 bases match TRBD2. J gave up 0 bases and V 4 bases, and 11 bases lay outside the gene matches. There are 19 residues in the CDR3.